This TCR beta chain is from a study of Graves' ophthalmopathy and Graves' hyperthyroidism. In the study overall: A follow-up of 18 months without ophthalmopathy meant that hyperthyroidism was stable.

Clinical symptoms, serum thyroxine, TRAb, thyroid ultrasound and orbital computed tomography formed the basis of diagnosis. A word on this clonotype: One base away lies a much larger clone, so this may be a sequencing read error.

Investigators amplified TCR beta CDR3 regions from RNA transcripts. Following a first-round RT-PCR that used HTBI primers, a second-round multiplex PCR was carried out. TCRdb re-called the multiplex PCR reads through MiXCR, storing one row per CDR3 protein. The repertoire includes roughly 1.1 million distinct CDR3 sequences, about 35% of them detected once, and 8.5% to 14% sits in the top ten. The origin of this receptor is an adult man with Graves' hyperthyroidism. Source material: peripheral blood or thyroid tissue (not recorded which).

CDR3 DNA sequence: TGTGCCAGCAGCCCAGCGCTGTCCTACGGGCAGTACTTC. This sequence encodes CASSPALSYGQYF. V is TRBV9 and J is TRBJ2-7; no firm D call. In germline, CDR1 is SGDLS, CDR2 YYNGEE. There are 13 residues in the CDR3.